The 27 T cell receptor beta chains in this list originate from one sample, sequenced in a study of blood T cell repertoires in COVID-19. Sequenced by immunoSEQ multiplex PCR; TCRdb stores in-frame clones only, minus some. The sample lists some 70,000 clones, 80% to 90% seen once, with approximately 6.7% in the top ten. Sequenced material: peripheral blood. These TCRs come from an elderly woman with active COVID-19.

On this clone itself: One end of the junction fails to match germline, which may point to a read error. For the CDR3, the DNA is TGTGCCAGCAGAACCCGGACAGGGGCCTACGAGCAGTCCTTC. As protein: CASRTRTGAYEQSF. The V gene is TRBV6-5, the J gene TRBJ2-7; 9 bases fit TRBD1. The CDR3 consists of 14 residues. Looked up from germline, CDR1 is MNHEY and CDR2 is SVGAGI.

This clone was picked up a small number of times. This rearrangement joins TRBV6-6 to TRBJ1-5; D is possibly TRBD1 (6 bases). Per germline, CDR1 MNHNY and CDR2 SVGAGI (reference sequence). The ends were cut back, 5 bases at V and 5 bases at J, with 13 bases in the middle. CDR3 length: 14 residues. The CDR3 region has the DNA TGTGCCAGCAGTGTACAGGGACGGGATCAGCCCCAGCATTTT. It codes for CASSVQGRDQPQHF.

The chain couples TRBV9 to TRBJ2-7, with D possibly being TRBD2 (7 bases). V lost 1 base and J 5 bases, leaving 13 bases between the germline ends. There are 14 residues in the CDR3. Germline CDR1 and CDR2: SGDLS and YYNGEE. The CDR3 sequence: CASSVWGGRDEQYF. CDR3 sequence (DNA): TGTGCCAGCAGCGTATGGGGGGGGCGGGACGAGCAGTACTTC.

This clone was seen a single time. This rearrangement joins TRBV6-2 or TRBV6-3 to TRBJ2-7; D may be TRBD2 (5 bases). The CDR3 is made up of 14 amino acids. Trimming took 2 bases from V and 6 from J, leaving 14 bases between them. Germline CDR1 MNHEY, CDR2 SVGEGT. CDR3 protein: CASSYMEPDSEQYF. In DNA form, the CDR3 reads TGTGCCAGCAGTTACATGGAACCGGACTCCGAGCAGTACTTC.

At least ten counts were recorded for this clone. The genes are TRBV6-2 or TRBV6-3 and TRBJ2-2; D is unresolved. The CDR3 length is 15 residues. V shed 2 bases and J shed 1 base, with 8 bases lying between them. CDR1 is MNHEY, CDR2 SVGEGT, per germline. CDR3 nucleotide sequence: TGTGCCAGCAGTTACGAACAGATGAACACCGGGGAGCTGTTTTTT. Translated, it gives CASSYEQMNTGELFF.

The chain uses TRBV11-2 and TRBJ2-3; 8 nucleotides agree with TRBD2. The junction had 12 bases not matched to a gene; V was cut back by 2 bases and J by 2 bases. This CDR3 has 18 residues. Germline V gene data show CDR1 as SGHAT and CDR2 as FQNNGV. CDR3 sequence: CASSLRGTGGRYTDTQYF. CDR3 DNA sequence: TGTGCCAGCAGCTTAAGGGGGACGGGCGGGAGGTACACAGATACGCAGTATTTT.

CDR3 residues: CASSGTVYHNSNQPQHF. For the CDR3, the DNA is TGTGCCAGTAGTGGGACAGTCTACCACAATAGCAATCAGCCCCAGCATTTT. The chain is built from TRBV19 and TRBJ1-5, with 7 bases identical to TRBD1. CDR1 is LNHDA and CDR2 is SQIVND in the germline V gene (reference sequence). V was pared by 5 bases and J by 0 bases, with 10 bases of the junction left unmatched. The CDR3 length is 17 residues.

The V gene is TRBV28, the J gene TRBJ2-1, with TRBD2 matching 15 bases. CDR3 length: 17 residues. Germline assignment: CDR1 MDHEN and CDR2 SYDVKM. The ends lost 5 bases at V and 4 bases at J; junction bases unmatched: 6. This CDR3 is CASSPGTSGRFYNEQFF. The DNA of the CDR3 is TGTGCCAGCAGTCCCGGGACTAGCGGGAGGTTTTACAATGAGCAGTTCTTC.

The chain is built from TRBV7-3 and TRBJ2-4; D might be TRBD2 (5 bases). The CDR3 length is 15 residues. Per germline, CDR1 SGHTA and CDR2 FQGTGA. Trimming stripped 4 bases from V and 6 bases from J, with 16 bases between. CDR3 amino acids: CASSSDGETGNIQYF. DNA for the CDR3: TGTGCCAGCAGCTCCGATGGGGAGACGGGAAACATTCAGTACTTC.

This sequence joins TRBV6-5 and TRBJ1-5, with no clear D. Trimming stripped 7 bases from V and 2 bases from J, with 12 bases between. Germline V gene sequence: CDR1 MNHEY, CDR2 SVGAGI. This CDR3 is 14 amino acids long. The CDR3 coding sequence is TGTGCCAGCACTCTCCGAGTGGGCAATCAGCCCCAGCATTTT. Protein sequence: CASTLRVGNQPQHF.

The sample holds one count of this clone. V usage is TRBV29-1 and J usage is TRBJ2-7; the D gene is possibly TRBD1 (6 bases). The CDR3 runs to 14 residues. V lost 4 bases and J 4 bases, leaving 17 bases between the germline ends. The germline gives CDR1 SQVTM, CDR2 ANQGSEA. In DNA, the CDR3 is TGCAGCGTTGGGCTGGACAGCCTATCATACGAGCAGTACTTC. As protein: CSVGLDSLSYEQYF.

The chain links TRBV6-5 to TRBJ2-3, with TRBD2 as a possible D gene (6 bases). This CDR3 is built from 14 residues. V dropped 3 bases and J dropped 10 bases, with 17 bases sitting between them. Germline V gene data show CDR1 as MNHEY and CDR2 as SVGAGI. The CDR3 sequence is CASSYRTTQRPQYF. The CDR3 DNA sequence: TGTGCCAGCAGTTATCGGACTACTCAGAGGCCGCAGTATTTT.

This clone appeared a single time. This sequence joins TRBV7-9 and TRBJ2-7; D not certain. Trimming shortened V by 6 bases and J by 5 bases, and 8 bases separated the two germline ends. Germline values: CDR1 SEHNR, CDR2 FQNEAQ (reference sequence). The CDR3 contains 11 residues. The CDR3 coding sequence is TGTGCCAGCAGTCAGGCCAACGAGCAGTACTTC. Its translation: CASSQANEQYF.

The V gene is TRBV9, the J gene TRBJ2-3, with D perhaps TRBD2 (8 bases). Germline CDR1 and CDR2: SGDLS and YYNGEE. The CDR3 consists of 15 residues. Trimming took off 4 bases at V and 6 bases at J, with 18 bases between the two ends. This CDR3 is CASSPRGREADTQYF. For the CDR3, the DNA is TGTGCCAGCAGCCCTAGGGGGCGGGAGGCGGATACGCAGTATTTT.

This chain joins TRBV20-1 and TRBJ1-2; possible D gene TRBD1, 6 bases. Germline V lookup: CDR1 DFQATT, CDR2 SNEGSKA (reference sequence). The CDR3 has 16 amino acids. V lost 3 bases to trimming and J lost 4 bases, with 21 bases between them. CDR3 residues: CSASIGTPPSLYGYTF. The CDR3 DNA sequence: TGCAGTGCTAGTATTGGGACACCGCCATCACTCTATGGCTACACCTTC.

CDR3 sequence: CASSSPGPGELFF. The CDR3 nucleotides read TGTGCCAGCAGTTCTCCGGGTCCTGGGGAGCTGTTTTTT. The V call is TRBV6-6, the J call TRBJ2-2; D gene ambiguous. Germline loops: CDR1 MNHNY, CDR2 SVGAGI (reference sequence). V was shortened by 4 bases and J by 8 bases, with 11 bases between the two germline ends. The CDR3 is 13 amino acids.

This clone was observed once. CDR3 loop: CASGQNTGELFF. In DNA form, the CDR3 reads TGTGCCAGCGGACAGAACACCGGGGAGCTGTTTTTT. The chain uses TRBV18 and TRBJ2-2; D might be TRBD1 (5 bases). V was shortened by 8 bases and J by 1 base, with 5 bases between the two germline ends. This CDR3 has 12 residues. Per the germline V gene, CDR1 is KGHSH and CDR2 is LQKENI.

CDR3 coding DNA: TGTGCCAGCAGTCCAATAAGGACTAGCGGGTCTAACCGGGAGCAGTACTTC. Its protein product is CASSPIRTSGSNREQYF. The chain couples TRBV6-6 to TRBJ2-7; 11 bases agree with TRBD2. This CDR3 has 17 amino acids. V gave up 5 bases and J gave up 7 bases; unmatched junction bases: 16. Germline loops: CDR1 MNHNY, CDR2 SVGAGI (reference sequence).

The chain couples TRBV6-5 to TRBJ1-2; 11 nucleotides line up with TRBD1. Per the germline V gene, CDR1 is MNHEY and CDR2 is SVGAGI. Trimming cost V 1 base and J 4 bases; bases outside gene matches: 5. The length of the CDR3 is 16 residues. The CDR3 nucleotides read TGTGCCAGCAGTTACTGGCGGACAGGGGGCGGCTATGGCTACACCTTC. Translating gives CASSYWRTGGGYGYTF.

The rearrangement uses TRBV11-2 and TRBJ1-6; D not resolved. V was trimmed by 0 bases and J by 11 bases, leaving 14 bases between them. The CDR3 totals 15 residues. In germline, CDR1 is SGHAT, CDR2 FQNNGV. CDR3 region: CASSLEFQAWAPLHF. The CDR3 coding sequence is TGTGCCAGCAGCTTAGAATTCCAGGCATGGGCACCCCTCCACTTT.

The chain couples TRBV19 to TRBJ2-3, with D possibly matching TRBD2 (6 bases). The V gene lost 7 bases and the J gene lost 2 bases, with 13 bases spanning the gap. Germline lookup yields CDR1 LNHDA and CDR2 SQIVND (reference sequence). The CDR3 loop spans 14 amino acids. The DNA for the CDR3 is TGTGCCAGTATGATGGGAGGAAACACAGATACGCAGTATTTT. It specifies CASMMGGNTDTQYF.

The rearrangement joins TRBV5-4 to TRBJ2-1, with D perhaps TRBD1 (5 bases). From germline, CDR1 is SGHNT and CDR2 YYREEE (reference sequence). V shed 3 bases and J shed 1 base, with 14 bases lying between them. There are 16 residues in the CDR3. Here the CDR3 DNA reads TGTGCCAGCAGCTCGAGACAAAGGGGATCCTACAATGAGCAGTTCTTC. Encoded protein: CASSSRQRGSYNEQFF.

The chain joins TRBV28 to TRBJ1-2; D gene unclear. CDR1 MDHEN and CDR2 SYDVKM come from the germline V gene. CDR3 length: 13 residues. Trimming took off 2 bases at V and 4 bases at J, with 8 bases between the two ends. CDR3 loop: CASSLAGPYGYTF. The DNA for the CDR3 is TGTGCCAGCAGTTTAGCGGGCCCCTATGGCTACACCTTC.

The chain carries TRBV5-4 and TRBJ2-5; 8 bases are a match to TRBD2. The CDR3 has 16 residues. The V and J ends lost 4 bases and 5 bases, in that order; junction bases with no gene match: 13. Germline V gene data show CDR1 as SGHNT and CDR2 as YYREEE (reference sequence). The CDR3 DNA reads as TGTGCCAGCAGCGCCAGGGACGGGAGGGCCGGTGAGACCCAGTACTTC. Its protein product is CASSARDGRAGETQYF.

The gene calls are TRBV23-1 and TRBJ2-7, with 7 nucleotides matching TRBD1. TRBV23-1 is reported as an ORF; its role is uncertain. With V trimmed by 6 bases and J by 5 bases, 7 bases remained unmatched. CDR3 size: 13 residues. DNA for the CDR3: TGCGCCAGCAGGCCAGGGGGTGGCGACGAGCAGTACTTC. Its protein is CASRPGGGDEQYF.

The rearrangement joins TRBV10-3 to TRBJ1-3; D uncertain. V was shortened by 1 base and J by 4 bases, with 8 bases between the two germline ends. Germline loops: CDR1 ENHRY, CDR2 SYGVKD. This CDR3 comprises 14 residues. In DNA, the CDR3 is TGTGCCATCAGTGAGTTACCTACGGGAAACACCATATATTTT. It is translated as CAISELPTGNTIYF.

The V and J genes are TRBV10-3 and TRBJ2-7, with a possible D match to TRBD2 (6 bases). The CDR3 is made up of 14 amino acids. Germline loops: CDR1 ENHRY, CDR2 SYGVKD. V lost 5 bases and J lost 6, with 17 bases in between. The CDR3 spells CAISPSVTLGEQYF. For the CDR3, the DNA is TGTGCCATCAGTCCTAGCGTTACCCTCGGCGAGCAGTACTTC.